These 21 T cell receptor beta chains originate from one sample sequenced in a study of chemoradiotherapy in HPV16-positive cancers. TCRdb's copy holds only in-frame clones and misses some; the assay was immunoSEQ multiplex PCR. This sample yields 40,000 to 60,000 clones, of which roughly 90% are seen a single time; more than 3% belongs to the top ten. The material was blood, obtained from a patient who underwent chemoradiotherapy. These receptors were obtained from a human donor with HPV-associated anogenital cancer.

The V and J genes are TRBV29-1 and TRBJ2-2; 9 nucleotides match TRBD1. This CDR3 is 15 amino acids long. V lost 5 bases to trimming and J lost 4 bases; unmatched junction nucleotides: 8. Germline CDR1 SQVTM, CDR2 ANQGSEA. CDR3 sequence reads: CSVKSPGQGTGELFF. DNA of the CDR3: TGCAGCGTTAAGTCTCCGGGACAGGGCACCGGGGAGCTGTTTTTT.

The chain couples TRBV10-1 to TRBJ1-5; D gene unclear. Germline CDR1 and CDR2: WNHNN and SYGVQD (reference sequence). The CDR3 consists of 12 residues. V was shortened by 3 bases and J by 2 bases, with 2 bases between the two germline ends. This CDR3 is CASSDGNQPQHF. The CDR3 DNA sequence: TGCGCCAGCAGTGATGGCAATCAGCCCCAGCATTTT.

The chain couples TRBV2 to TRBJ2-3; D remains unclear. V was clipped by 5 bases and J by 2 bases, with 17 bases between them. Germline CDR1 is SNHLY and CDR2 is FYNNEI. The CDR3 is 16 residues long. The CDR3 bases are TGTGCCAGCAGTTTACGGGCCAGCCCGATCACAGATACGCAGTATTTT. The encoded protein is CASSLRASPITDTQYF.

This clone was observed a handful of times. The chain is built from TRBV5-6 and TRBJ2-7; 14 bases map to TRBD2. The V and J ends lost 4 bases and 5 bases, in that order; junction bases with no gene match: 5. Looked up from germline, CDR1 is SGHDT and CDR2 is YYEEEE. The CDR3 extends over 15 amino acids. The CDR3 loop reads CASSQGLAGVDEQYF. The CDR3 DNA follows: TGTGCCAGCAGCCAGGGACTAGCGGGAGTCGACGAGCAGTACTTC.

This clone was observed once. The chain combines TRBV6-1 with TRBJ2-5; no clear D. There are 13 residues in the CDR3. Trimming removed 4 bases from V and 4 bases from J, with 10 bases in between. Germline CDR1 is MNHNS and CDR2 is SASEGT. CDR3 residues: CASSAVDPETQYF. The CDR3 bases are TGTGCCAGCAGTGCCGTGGACCCAGAGACCCAGTACTTC.

V gene TRBV5-1 combines with J gene TRBJ1-4; D is ambiguous. The CDR3 covers 14 residues. Germline CDR1 reads SGHRS; CDR2 reads YFSETQ. Trimming removed 4 bases from V and 2 bases from J, with 9 bases in between. CDR3 DNA sequence: TGCGCCAGCAGCCAAGGAGGGACTAATGAAAAACTGTTTTTT. This codes for CASSQGGTNEKLFF.

This chain links TRBV7-9 with TRBJ2-7, with 7 positions matching TRBD2. Germline V gene lookup returns CDR1 SEHNR and CDR2 FQNEAQ (reference sequence). CDR3 length: 15 residues. With V trimmed by 4 bases and J by 0 bases, 6 bases remained unmatched. CDR3 residues: CASSWGGAASYEQYF. CDR3 nucleotide sequence: TGTGCCAGCAGCTGGGGGGGAGCGGCCTCCTACGAGCAGTACTTC.

The CDR3 nucleotides read TGTGCCAGCAGTCTATCTACCCCCGGGCAGGACACTAGCACAGATACGCAGTATTTT. It encodes CASSLSTPGQDTSTDTQYF. V gene TRBV4-2 combines with J gene TRBJ2-3, with a possible D match to TRBD1 (5 bases). CDR1 LGHNA and CDR2 YNFKEQ come from the germline V gene. The CDR3 totals 19 residues. V was clipped by 6 bases and J by 0 bases, with 25 bases between them.

DNA for the CDR3: TGTGCCAGCAGCTTAGCGTCAGGGGCTGGAAACACCATATATTTT. Protein sequence: CASSLASGAGNTIYF. The chain carries TRBV7-2 and TRBJ1-3; maybe TRBD1 (6 bases). Per the germline V gene, CDR1 is SGHTA and CDR2 is FQGNSA. Trimming took off 0 bases at V and 2 bases at J, with 8 bases between the two ends. The CDR3 has 15 amino acids.

The chain has TRBV19 and TRBJ2-1; 9 bases are shared with TRBD2. Losses at the gene ends were 5 bases for V and 4 bases for J; bases not matched to a gene: 21. The germline gives CDR1 LNHDA, CDR2 SQIVND (reference sequence). This CDR3 spans 20 amino acids. The CDR3 region has the DNA TGTGCCAGTAGTCCCCGTGTTCGGAGCGGGGGGAGTGGCGTGTACAATGAGCAGTTCTTC. This gives the protein CASSPRVRSGGSGVYNEQFF.

The V gene is TRBV11-2, the J gene TRBJ1-1; a possible D gene is TRBD1 (6 bases). Germline V gene data show CDR1 as SGHAT and CDR2 as FQNNGV. Trimming left V 4 bases short and J 5 bases short, with 11 bases between. This CDR3 spans 13 amino acids. The CDR3 sequence is CASSSGARTEAFF. The CDR3 nucleotides read TGTGCCAGCAGCTCAGGGGCCCGGACTGAAGCTTTCTTT.

The J gene is TRBJ1-3, the V gene TRBV6-5, with 8 bases matching TRBD1. The CDR3 loop spans 14 amino acids. Germline trimming cut 6 bases from V and 6 bases from J; bases unmatched to any gene: 7. Germline V CDR1 and CDR2: MNHEY, SVGAGI. Here the CDR3 DNA reads TGTGCCAGCAGACCTTCAGGGGGCGAAAACACCATATATTTT. Amino acids: CASRPSGGENTIYF.

The chain joins TRBV4-1 to TRBJ2-2; no clear D gene. The CDR3 loop spans 14 amino acids. Germline CDR1 and CDR2: MGHRA and YSYEKL. With 0 bases removed from V and 7 bases from J, the gap between germline ends came to 9 bases. CDR3 bases: TGCGCCAGCAGCCAAGAACCCGGTGGCGGGGAGCTGTTTTTT. This translates into CASSQEPGGGELFF.

J is TRBJ2-3 and V is TRBV9; 11 nucleotides line up with TRBD2. The germline V gene encodes CDR1 SGDLS and CDR2 YYNGEE. The V gene end was trimmed by 5 bases and the J gene end by 1 base; junction bases not matched to a gene: 9. CDR3 length: 17 residues. CDR3 nucleotide sequence: TGTGCCAGCAGTGTAATCCCGGGACTAGCGGGCACAGATACGCAGTATTTT. Translating it yields CASSVIPGLAGTDTQYF. Filled out from reference TRBV9 and TRBJ2-3, the complete variable domain reads DSGVTQTPKHLITATGQRVTLRCSPRSGDLSVYWYQQSLDQGLQFLIQYYNGEERAKGNILERFSAQQFPDLHSELNLSSLELGDSALYFCASSVIPGLAGTDTQYFGPGTRLTVL.

The genes are TRBV9 and TRBJ2-1; 8 nucleotides agree with TRBD2. Trimming cost V 0 bases and J 7 bases; bases outside gene matches: 6. This CDR3 has 15 amino acids. Germline V CDR1 and CDR2: SGDLS, YYNGEE. The CDR3 here is CASSVESGRQNEQFF. CDR3 bases: TGTGCCAGCAGCGTAGAAAGCGGGAGACAAAATGAGCAGTTCTTC.

The V and J genes are TRBV7-2 and TRBJ1-5, with D unresolved. Trimming shortened V by 1 base and J by 5 bases, and 9 bases separated the two germline ends. Per germline, CDR1 SGHTA and CDR2 FQGNSA. The CDR3 extends over 14 amino acids. The DNA for the CDR3 is TGTGCCAGCAGCTTAGTAGGGTCGGATCAGCCCCAGCATTTT. Residues: CASSLVGSDQPQHF.

This chain joins TRBV30 and TRBJ2-1, with TRBD2 identical over 14 bases. The V gene end was trimmed by 2 bases and the J gene end by 4 bases; junction bases not matched to a gene: 4. The CDR3 length is 16 residues. CDR1 and CDR2 from the germline V gene are GTSNPN and SVGIG (reference sequence). The CDR3, as DNA: TGTGCCTGGAGTTGGACTAGCGGGAGGCAATACAATGAGCAGTTCTTC. It codes for CAWSWTSGRQYNEQFF.

This rearrangement joins TRBV7-2 to TRBJ2-1; TRBD2 matches at 9 bases. The V and J ends lost 5 bases and 0 bases, in that order; junction bases with no gene match: 2. Germline V gene data show CDR1 as SGHTA and CDR2 as FQGNSA. The CDR3 covers 15 residues. CDR3 sequence reads: CASSRSGSSYNEQFF. In DNA form, the CDR3 reads TGTGCCAGCAGCCGTAGCGGGAGCTCCTACAATGAGCAGTTCTTC.

J is TRBJ1-6 and V is TRBV6-1; D perhaps matches TRBD1 (5 bases). Germline CDR1 is MNHNS and CDR2 is SASEGT. The CDR3 has 13 amino acids. V lost 7 bases and J 10 bases, leaving 14 bases between the germline ends. The CDR3 spells CASIMGLRSPLHF. Written as DNA, the CDR3 is TGTGCCAGCATTATGGGGCTGAGGTCACCCCTCCACTTT.

Within the sample, this clone is medium-sized. V and J are TRBV11-1 and TRBJ2-7; 12 bases fit TRBD2. V lost 5 bases to trimming and J lost 3 bases; unmatched junction nucleotides: 5. The CDR3 is 15 amino acids. CDR1 SGHAT and CDR2 FQDESV come from the germline V gene (reference sequence). The CDR3 region has the DNA TGTGCCAGCAGCGAGACGACTAGCGGGAGCTACGAGCAGTACTTC. As protein: CASSETTSGSYEQYF.

V usage is TRBV5-1 and J usage is TRBJ2-5; 11 bases are shared with TRBD1. Germline V gene sequence: CDR1 SGHRS, CDR2 YFSETQ. The V and J ends lost 4 bases and 3 bases, in that order; junction bases with no gene match: 2. CDR3 length: 14 residues. The CDR3 DNA reads as TGCGCCAGCAGCGGGACAGGGGGAGAAGAGACCCAGTACTTC. Translated, it gives CASSGTGGEETQYF.